One sample yielded the 10 T cell receptor beta chains listed below, sequenced in a study of CD8 T cells in ankylosing spondylitis. TCRdb fed the 5' RACE reads into MiXCR, producing one record per CDR3 protein. Of more than 110,000 distinct CDR3 sequences listed, 7% to 10% are singletons. The sequenced sample consisted of synovial fluid, either unsorted or a sorted T cell fraction (not recorded which). The receptors were sampled from a male donor with ankylosing spondylitis.

A few counts support this clonotype. The CDR3 sequence: CASREGGELFF. CDR3 bases: TGTGCCAGCAGGGAGGGCGGGGAGCTGTTTTTT. The chain links TRBV6-6 to TRBJ2-2; weak D call: TRBD2 (6 bases). CDR3 length: 11 residues. Germline assignment: CDR1 MNHNY and CDR2 SVGAGI (reference sequence). The V end was cut by 6 bases, the J end by 7 bases, with 6 bases between.

This clonotype was counted at least ten times. This chain links TRBV20-1 with TRBJ1-1; D unclear. The V and J ends lost 1 base and 8 bases respectively, with 5 bases between them. The CDR3 is made up of 10 amino acids. Per germline, CDR1 DFQATT and CDR2 SNEGSKA (reference sequence). CDR3 nucleotides: TGCAGTGCTAGAGTGGTCGAAGCTTTCTTT. This translates into CSARVVEAFF.

This clonotype was observed a few times. DNA of the CDR3: TGTGCCAGCTCACCTTCAGCCGGGAAATACCAGCATTTT. Its translation is CASSPSAGKYQHF. The chain employs TRBV18 and TRBJ1-5, with D unresolved. V lost 3 bases, J lost 12 bases, and 15 bases lay in between. CDR3 length: 13 amino acids. The V gene's germline CDR1 is KGHSH and CDR2 LQKENI.

This clonotype was counted ten times or more. The chain carries TRBV7-2 and TRBJ2-5; the match to TRBD2 covers 11 bases. Germline CDR1 reads SGHTA; CDR2 reads FQGNSA. The J segment lost 3 bases and the V segment lost 3 bases, leaving 0 bases of the junction unmatched. The CDR3 runs to 14 residues. The CDR3 reads CASSFSGREETQYF. DNA for the CDR3: TGTGCCAGCAGCTTTAGCGGGAGGGAAGAGACCCAGTACTTC.

The rearrangement links TRBV5-1 to TRBJ2-3; a weak D match, TRBD1 (6 bases). The germline V gene has CDR1 SGHRS and CDR2 YFSETQ. V gave up 0 bases and J gave up 0 bases, with 11 bases separating them. This CDR3 is built from 16 residues. CDR3 residues: CASSLGDTSSTDTQYF. CDR3 DNA: TGCGCCAGCAGCTTGGGGGACACTTCTAGCACAGATACGCAGTATTTT.

This clonotype was recorded at least ten times. This chain connects TRBV27 to TRBJ2-7; D call uncertain. Germline lookup yields CDR1 MNHEY and CDR2 SMNVEV (reference sequence). With 5 bases removed from V and 0 bases from J, the gap between germline ends came to 11 bases. The CDR3 spans 14 residues. CDR3 in DNA: TGTGCCAGCAGTCCCCTCGGAGACTCCTACGAGCAGTACTTC. Translated: CASSPLGDSYEQYF.

This clonotype was seen repeatedly, ten times or more. The chain links TRBV12-3 or TRBV12-4 to TRBJ1-5; the match to TRBD1 covers 7 bases. The CDR3 sequence is 15 residues long. The V gene end was trimmed by 3 bases and the J gene end by 4 bases; junction bases not matched to a gene: 6. DNA for the CDR3: TGTGCCAGCAGTTTGGGACAGCCACTAAATCAGCCCCAGCATTTT. Protein sequence: CASSLGQPLNQPQHF.

The sample holds many counts of this clonotype. The chain is built from TRBV4-3 and TRBJ1-2, with D uncertain. CDR1 LGHNA and CDR2 YSLEER come from the germline V gene. Trimming removed 1 base at V and 2 bases at J, with 11 bases between. This CDR3 has 15 residues. For the CDR3, the DNA is TGCGCCAGCAGCCAAGTAGCCGGGGAAAACTATGGCTACACCTTC. Protein product: CASSQVAGENYGYTF.

This clonotype was seen repeatedly, ten times or more. The chain couples TRBV7-9 to TRBJ2-1; D not resolved. This CDR3 spans 15 amino acids. V lost 11 bases and J 1 base, leaving 18 bases between the germline ends. Looked up from germline, CDR1 is SEHNR and CDR2 is FQNEAQ (reference sequence). In nucleotides, the CDR3 is TGTGCCTACTTAAGTTACGCTGATTCCTACAATGAGCAGTTCTTC. This gives the protein CAYLSYADSYNEQFF.

This clonotype was seen ten or more times. The chain is built from TRBV20-1 and TRBJ2-1, with TRBD2 matching over 9 bases. The germline V gene encodes CDR1 DFQATT and CDR2 SNEGSKA (reference sequence). CDR3 length: 15 residues. Trimming at V came to 8 bases and at J to 7 bases, leaving 15 bases not matched to a gene. The CDR3 coding sequence is TGCAGTCCCCGTAGCGGGAGAGGTAGCTCGAATGAGCAGTTCTTC. Residues: CSPRSGRGSSNEQFF.